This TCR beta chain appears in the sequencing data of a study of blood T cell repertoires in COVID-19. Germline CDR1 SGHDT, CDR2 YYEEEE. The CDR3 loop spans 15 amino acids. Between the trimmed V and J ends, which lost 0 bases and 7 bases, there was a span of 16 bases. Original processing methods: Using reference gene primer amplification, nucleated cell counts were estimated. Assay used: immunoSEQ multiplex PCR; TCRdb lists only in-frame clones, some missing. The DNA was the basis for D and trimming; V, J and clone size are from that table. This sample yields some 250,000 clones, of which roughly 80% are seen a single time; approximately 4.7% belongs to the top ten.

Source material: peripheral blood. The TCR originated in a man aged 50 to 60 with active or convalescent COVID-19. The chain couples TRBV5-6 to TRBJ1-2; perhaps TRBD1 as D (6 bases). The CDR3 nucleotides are TGTGCCAGCAGCTTGGGGGGGCAGGACCTCTCTGGCTACACCTTC. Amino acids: CASSLGGQDLSGYTF.